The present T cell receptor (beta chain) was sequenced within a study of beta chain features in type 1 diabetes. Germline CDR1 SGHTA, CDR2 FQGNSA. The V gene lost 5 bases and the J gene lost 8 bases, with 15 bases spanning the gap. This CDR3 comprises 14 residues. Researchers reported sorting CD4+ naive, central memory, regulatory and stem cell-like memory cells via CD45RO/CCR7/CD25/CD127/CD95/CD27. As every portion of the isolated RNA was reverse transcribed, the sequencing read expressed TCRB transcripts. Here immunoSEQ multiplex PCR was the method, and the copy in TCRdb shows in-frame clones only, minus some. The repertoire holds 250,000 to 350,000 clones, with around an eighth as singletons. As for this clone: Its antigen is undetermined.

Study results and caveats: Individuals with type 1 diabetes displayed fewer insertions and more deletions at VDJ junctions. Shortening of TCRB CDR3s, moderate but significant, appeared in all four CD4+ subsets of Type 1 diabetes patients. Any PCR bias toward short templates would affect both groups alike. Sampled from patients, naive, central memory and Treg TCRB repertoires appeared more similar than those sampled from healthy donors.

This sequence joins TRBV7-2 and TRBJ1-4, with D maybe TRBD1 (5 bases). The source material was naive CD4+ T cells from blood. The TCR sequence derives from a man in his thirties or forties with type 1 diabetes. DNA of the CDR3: TGTGCCAGCAGCCCAGGGATTAACGCCGAAAAACTGTTTTTT. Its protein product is CASSPGINAEKLFF. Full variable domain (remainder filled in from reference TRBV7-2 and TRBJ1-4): GAGVSQSPSNKVTEKGKDVELRCDPISGHTALYWYRQSLGQGLEFLIYFQGNSAPDKSGLPSDRFSAERTGGSVSTLTIQRTQQEDSAVYLCASSPGINAEKLFFGSGTQLSVL.